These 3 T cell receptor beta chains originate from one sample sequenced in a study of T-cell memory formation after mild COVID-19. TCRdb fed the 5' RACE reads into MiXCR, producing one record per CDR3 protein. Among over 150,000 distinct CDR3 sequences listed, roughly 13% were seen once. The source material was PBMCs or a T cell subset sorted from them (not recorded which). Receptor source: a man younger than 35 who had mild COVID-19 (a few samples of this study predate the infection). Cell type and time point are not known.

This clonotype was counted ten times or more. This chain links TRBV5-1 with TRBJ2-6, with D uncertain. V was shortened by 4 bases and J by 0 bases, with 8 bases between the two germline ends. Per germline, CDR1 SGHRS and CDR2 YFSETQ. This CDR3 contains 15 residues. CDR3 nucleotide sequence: TGCGCCAGCAGCGCCCCAAGCTCTGGGGCCAACGTCCTGACTTTC. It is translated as CASSAPSSGANVLTF.

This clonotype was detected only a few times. CDR3 nucleotides: TGTGCCAGCAGTGTAGACGAGTGGGACACTGAAGCTTTCTTT. Translation: CASSVDEWDTEAFF. The rearrangement joins TRBV27 to TRBJ1-1; no clear D. Germline loops: CDR1 MNHEY, CDR2 SMNVEV (reference sequence). This CDR3 comprises 14 residues. The germline V and J ends were trimmed by 5 bases and 3 bases, with 13 bases remaining between them.

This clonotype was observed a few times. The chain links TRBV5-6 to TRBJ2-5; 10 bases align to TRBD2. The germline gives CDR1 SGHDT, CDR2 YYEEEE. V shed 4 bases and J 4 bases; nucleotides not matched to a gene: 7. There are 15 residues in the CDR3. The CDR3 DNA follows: TGTGCCAGCAGCCCTTCTAGCGGGGGCCGAGAGACCCAGTACTTC. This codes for CASSPSSGGRETQYF.